This TCR beta chain was retrieved from a study of shared clonotypes between healthy human individuals. About the study: The study used three CD4 naive, three CD4 memory, two CD8 naive and one CD8 memory plate per donor.

Clones were read by immunoSEQ multiplex PCR, and TCRdb kept only the in-frame ones, dropping some. Of under 650,000 clones in the sample, about 95% are singletons; the top ten hold roughly 0.06%. The CDR3 loop spans 16 amino acids. The ends were cut back, 0 bases at V and 0 bases at J, with 12 bases in the middle. Germline CDR1 reads GTSNPN; CDR2 reads SVGIG (reference sequence). The sample comprised naive CD4+ T cells sorted from blood. Subset indicated: CD45RA+ positively selected. The chain is built from TRBV30 and TRBJ1-5; a possible D gene is TRBD1 (5 bases). This TCR came from a woman in her 30s in good health. The CDR3 here is CAWSVRGFYSNQPQHF. CDR3 nucleotide sequence: TGTGCCTGGAGTGTACGGGGGTTTTATAGCAATCAGCCCCAGCATTTT.